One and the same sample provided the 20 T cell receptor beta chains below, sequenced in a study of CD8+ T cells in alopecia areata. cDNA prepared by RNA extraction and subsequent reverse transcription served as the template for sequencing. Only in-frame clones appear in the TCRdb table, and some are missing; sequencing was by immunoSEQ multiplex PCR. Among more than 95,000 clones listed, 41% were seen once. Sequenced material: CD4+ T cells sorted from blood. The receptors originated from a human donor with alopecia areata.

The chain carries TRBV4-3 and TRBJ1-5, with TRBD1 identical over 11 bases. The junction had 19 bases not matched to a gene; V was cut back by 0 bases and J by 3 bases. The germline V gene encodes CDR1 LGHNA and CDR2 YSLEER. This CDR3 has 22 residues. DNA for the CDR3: TGCGCCAGCAGCCAAGACTTGGGATTTAGGGGGACAGGGGGTTTAGACAATCAGCCCCAGCATTTT. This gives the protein CASSQDLGFRGTGGLDNQPQHF.

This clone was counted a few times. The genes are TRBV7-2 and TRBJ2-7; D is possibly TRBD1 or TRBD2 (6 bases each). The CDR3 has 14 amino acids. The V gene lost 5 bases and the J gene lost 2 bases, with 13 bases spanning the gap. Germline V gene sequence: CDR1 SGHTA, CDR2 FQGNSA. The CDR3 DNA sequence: TGTGCCAGCAGCCCGTCCGGGGGCCCCTACGAGCAGTACTTC. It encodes CASSPSGGPYEQYF.

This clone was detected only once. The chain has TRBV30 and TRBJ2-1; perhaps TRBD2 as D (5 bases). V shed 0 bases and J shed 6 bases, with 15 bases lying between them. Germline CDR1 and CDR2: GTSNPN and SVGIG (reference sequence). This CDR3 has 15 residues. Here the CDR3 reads CAWSVRRRLSNEQFF. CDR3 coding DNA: TGTGCCTGGAGTGTACGGCGGAGGCTCAGCAATGAGCAGTTCTTC.

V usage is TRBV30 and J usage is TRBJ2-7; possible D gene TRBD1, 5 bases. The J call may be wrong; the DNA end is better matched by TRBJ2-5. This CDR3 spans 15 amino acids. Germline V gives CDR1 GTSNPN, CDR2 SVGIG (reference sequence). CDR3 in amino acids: CAWSPDTTQRETQYF. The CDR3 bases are TGTGCCTGGAGTCCGGACACGACCCAACGGGAGACCCAGTACTTC.

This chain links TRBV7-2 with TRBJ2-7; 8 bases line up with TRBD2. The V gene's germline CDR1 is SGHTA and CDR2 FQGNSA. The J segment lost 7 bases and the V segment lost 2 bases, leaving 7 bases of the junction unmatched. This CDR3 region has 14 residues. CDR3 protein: CASSLSGGAKEQYF. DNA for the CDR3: TGTGCCAGCAGCTTATCCGGGGGGGCTAAAGAGCAGTACTTC.

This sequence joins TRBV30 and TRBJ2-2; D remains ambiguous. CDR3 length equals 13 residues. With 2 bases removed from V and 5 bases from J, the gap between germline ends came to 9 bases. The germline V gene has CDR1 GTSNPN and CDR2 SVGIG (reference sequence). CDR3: CAWSIRHTGELFF. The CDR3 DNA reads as TGTGCCTGGAGTATCCGACATACCGGGGAGCTGTTTTTT. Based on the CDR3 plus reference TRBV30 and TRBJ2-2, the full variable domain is SQTIHQWPATLVQPVGSPLSLECTVEGTSNPNLYWYRQAAGRGLQLLFYSVGIGQISSEVPQNLSASRPQDRQFILSSKKLLLSDSGFYLCAWSIRHTGELFFGEGSRLTVL.

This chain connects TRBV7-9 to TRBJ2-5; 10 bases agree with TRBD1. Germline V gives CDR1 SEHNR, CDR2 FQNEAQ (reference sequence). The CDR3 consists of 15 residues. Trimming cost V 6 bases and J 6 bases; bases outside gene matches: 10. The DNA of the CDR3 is TGTGCCAGCAGTTACGACAGGGGGCTCGGTCAGACCCAGTACTTC. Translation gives CASSYDRGLGQTQYF.

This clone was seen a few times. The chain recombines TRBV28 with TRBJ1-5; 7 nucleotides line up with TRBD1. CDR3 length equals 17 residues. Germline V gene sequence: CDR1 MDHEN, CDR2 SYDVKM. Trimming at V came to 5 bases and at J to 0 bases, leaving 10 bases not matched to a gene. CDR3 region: CASSPAGQSNSNQPQHF. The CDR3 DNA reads TGTGCCAGCAGTCCTGCGGGACAGTCGAATAGCAATCAGCCCCAGCATTTT.

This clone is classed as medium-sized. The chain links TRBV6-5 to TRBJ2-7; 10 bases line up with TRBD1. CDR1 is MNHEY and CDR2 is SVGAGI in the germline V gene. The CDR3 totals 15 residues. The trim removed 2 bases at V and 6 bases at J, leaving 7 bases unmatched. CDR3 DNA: TGTGCCAGCAGTTACACTTGGGGACAGGGGAGCGAGCAGTACTTC. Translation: CASSYTWGQGSEQYF.

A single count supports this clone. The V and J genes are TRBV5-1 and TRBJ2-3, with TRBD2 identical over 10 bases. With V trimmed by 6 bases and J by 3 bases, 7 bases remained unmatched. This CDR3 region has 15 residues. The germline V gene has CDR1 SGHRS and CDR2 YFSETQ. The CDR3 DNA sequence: TGCGCCAGCAAGCGGGGGGGCCTGTCGACAGATACGCAGTATTTT. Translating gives CASKRGGLSTDTQYF.

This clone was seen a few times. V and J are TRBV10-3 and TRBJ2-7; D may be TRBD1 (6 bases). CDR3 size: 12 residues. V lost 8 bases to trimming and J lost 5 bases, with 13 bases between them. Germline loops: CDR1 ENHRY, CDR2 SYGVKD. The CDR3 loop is CAIEGQNDEQYF. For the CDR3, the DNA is TGTGCCATCGAAGGACAGAACGACGAGCAGTACTTC.

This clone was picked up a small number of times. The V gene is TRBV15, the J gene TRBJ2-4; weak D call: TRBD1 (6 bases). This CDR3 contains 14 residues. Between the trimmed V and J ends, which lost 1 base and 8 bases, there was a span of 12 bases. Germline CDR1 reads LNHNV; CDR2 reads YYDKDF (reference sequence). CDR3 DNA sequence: TGTGCCACCAGCAGAGGACAGGCCAATGACATTCAGTACTTC. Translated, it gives CATSRGQANDIQYF.

The CDR3 DNA sequence: TGTGCCTGGAGTGTCCGAATCTCTGGAAACACCATATATTTT. Translated: CAWSVRISGNTIYF. V is TRBV30 and J is TRBJ1-3; no clear D gene. Deletions cut 0 bases from V and 0 bases from J, with 6 bases between. Germline V gene sequence: CDR1 GTSNPN, CDR2 SVGIG (reference sequence). This CDR3 contains 14 residues.

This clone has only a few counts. CDR3: CAGSSTGLHEQYF. The DNA for the CDR3 is TGTGCCGGATCTTCGACAGGGCTCCACGAGCAGTACTTC. The chain combines TRBV28 with TRBJ2-7, with 7 nucleotides matching TRBD1. Trimming removed 11 bases from V and 5 bases from J; junction bases left unmatched: 12. The CDR3 is 13 residues long. The germline V gene has CDR1 MDHEN and CDR2 SYDVKM.

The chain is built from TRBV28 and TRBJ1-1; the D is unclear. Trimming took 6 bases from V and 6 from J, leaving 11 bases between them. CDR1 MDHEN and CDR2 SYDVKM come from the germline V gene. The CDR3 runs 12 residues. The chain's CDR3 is CASSRTGPEAFF. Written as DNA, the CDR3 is TGTGCCAGCAGCAGAACCGGGCCTGAAGCTTTCTTT.

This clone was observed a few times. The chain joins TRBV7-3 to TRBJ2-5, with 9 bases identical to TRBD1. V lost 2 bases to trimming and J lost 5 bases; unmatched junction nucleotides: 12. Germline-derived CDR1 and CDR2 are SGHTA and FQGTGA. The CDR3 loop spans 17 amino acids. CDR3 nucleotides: TGTGCCAGCAGCTTAGATATTGGACAGGGGCTGGGGGAGACCCAGTACTTC. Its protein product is CASSLDIGQGLGETQYF.

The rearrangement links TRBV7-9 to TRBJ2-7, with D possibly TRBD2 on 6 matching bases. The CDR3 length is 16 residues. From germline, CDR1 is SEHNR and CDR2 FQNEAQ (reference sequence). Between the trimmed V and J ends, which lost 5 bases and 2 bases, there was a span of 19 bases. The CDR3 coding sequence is TGTGCCAGCAGCGCCGCGTCAGGAGGGGTGACCTACGAGCAGTACTTC. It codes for CASSAASGGVTYEQYF.

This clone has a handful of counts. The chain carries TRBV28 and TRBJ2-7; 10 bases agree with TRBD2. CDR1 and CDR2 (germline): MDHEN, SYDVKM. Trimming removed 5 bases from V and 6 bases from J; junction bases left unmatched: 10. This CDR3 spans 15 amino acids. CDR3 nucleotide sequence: TGTGCCAGCAGTCGTGGTTGGACTAGCGGAGGCGAGCAGTACTTC. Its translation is CASSRGWTSGGEQYF.

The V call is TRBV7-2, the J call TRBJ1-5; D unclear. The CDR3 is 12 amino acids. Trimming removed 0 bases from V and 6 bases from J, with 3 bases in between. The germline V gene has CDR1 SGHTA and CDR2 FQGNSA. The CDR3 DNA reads TGTGCCAGCAGCTTAGCTGGTCAGCCCCAGCATTTT. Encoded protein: CASSLAGQPQHF. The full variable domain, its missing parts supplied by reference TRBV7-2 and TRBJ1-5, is GAGVSQSPSNKVTEKGKDVELRCDPISGHTALYWYRQSLGQGLEFLIYFQGNSAPDKSGLPSDRFSAERTGGSVSTLTIQRTQQEDSAVYLCASSLAGQPQHFGDGTRLSIL.

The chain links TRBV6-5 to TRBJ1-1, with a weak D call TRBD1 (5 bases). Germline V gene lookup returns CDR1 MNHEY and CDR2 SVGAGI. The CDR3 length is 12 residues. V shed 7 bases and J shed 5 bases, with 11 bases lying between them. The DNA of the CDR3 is TGTGCCAGCACCCAGGGAGGGACTGAAGCTTTCTTT. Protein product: CASTQGGTEAFF.